This T cell receptor (beta chain) was documented in a study of human T cells and chemical hapten exposure. Study as a whole: The scalp of each patient received a weekly diphenylcyclopropenone dose for the full roughly 24-week study.

Specified time point: pre-sensitization, week 0. The sample's treatment: therapeutic diphenylcyclopropenone sensitization with weekly scalp DPC. TCRdb passed the RACE reads through MiXCR, listing each CDR3 protein once. The sample yields 270,000 or so distinct CDR3 sequences, 7.5% to 9% seen once. This clonotype has ten or more counts. This TCR derives from a man younger than 35 with alopecia areata. Some clones in this sample may be carry-over from other donors' samples. The material sequenced was whole blood, taken in connection with sensitization to the hapten diphenylcyclopropenone (DPC).

CDR3 sequence reads: CAISESVPSNQPQHF. The CDR3 region has the DNA TGTGCCATCAGTGAGTCGGTCCCCAGCAATCAGCCCCAGCATTTT. This chain joins TRBV10-3 and TRBJ1-5, with unresolved D. V lost 0 bases and J lost 1, with 7 bases in between. Germline CDR1 ENHRY, CDR2 SYGVKD. This CDR3 spans 15 amino acids.